The TCR beta chain under discussion was sequenced for a study of blood T cell repertoires in COVID-19. Assay used: immunoSEQ multiplex PCR; TCRdb lists only in-frame clones, some missing. Here the sample spans about 170,000 clones, roughly 84% being singletons. Per germline, CDR1 SGDLS and CDR2 YYNGEE. CDR3 length: 15 amino acids. The V end lost 7 bases, the J end lost 7 bases, and 21 bases lay between the germline ends. This receptor was taken from a man aged 55 to 69 who had recovered from COVID-19. The rearrangement uses TRBV9 and TRBJ2-1, with D possibly being TRBD2 (6 bases). Sequencing used peripheral blood. The CDR3 spells CASSRELGGINEQFF. CDR3 DNA sequence: TGTGCCAGCTCTCGAGAACTCGGGGGAATTAATGAGCAGTTCTTC. Filled out from reference TRBV9 and TRBJ2-1, the complete variable domain reads DSGVTQTPKHLITATGQRVTLRCSPRSGDLSVYWYQQSLDQGLQFLIQYYNGEERAKGNILERFSAQQFPDLHSELNLSSLELGDSALYFCASSRELGGINEQFFGPGTRLTVL.